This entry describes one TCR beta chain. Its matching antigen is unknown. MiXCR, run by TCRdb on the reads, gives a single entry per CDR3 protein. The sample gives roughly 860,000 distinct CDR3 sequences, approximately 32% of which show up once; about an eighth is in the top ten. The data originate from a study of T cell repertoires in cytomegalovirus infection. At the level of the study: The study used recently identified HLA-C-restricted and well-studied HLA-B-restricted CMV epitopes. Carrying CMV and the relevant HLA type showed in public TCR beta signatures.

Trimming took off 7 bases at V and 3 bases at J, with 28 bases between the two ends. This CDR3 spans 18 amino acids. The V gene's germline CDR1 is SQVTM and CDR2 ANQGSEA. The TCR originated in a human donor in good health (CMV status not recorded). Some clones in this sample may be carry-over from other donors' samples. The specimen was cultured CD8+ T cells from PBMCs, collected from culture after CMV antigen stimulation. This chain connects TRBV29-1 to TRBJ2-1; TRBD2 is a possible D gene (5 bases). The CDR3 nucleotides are TGCAGCGCCTGTCACCTAAACCTCGGACTGAGTAGCTACAATGAGCAGTTCTTC. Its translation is CSACHLNLGLSSYNEQFF.